Presented here are 25 T cell receptor beta chains from one specimen sequenced in a study of CD8+ T cells in alopecia areata. Treatment in this sample: oral pan-JAK inhibitor, 5-10 mg twice daily. Sequencing relied on a cDNA template that was reverse transcribed from extracted RNA. Data came from immunoSEQ multiplex PCR; TCRdb stores just in-frame clones and leaves some out. The table includes approximately 170,000 clones, 60% to 70% detected once. The source was CD4+ T cells sorted from blood, collected at week 4, from a patient treated with tofacitinib. The origin of the receptors is a human donor with alopecia areata.

The chain carries TRBV30 and TRBJ1-2; 7 nucleotides match TRBD1. Per the germline V gene, CDR1 is GTSNPN and CDR2 is SVGIG (reference sequence). J gave up 2 bases and V 3 bases, and 3 bases lay outside the gene matches. The length of the CDR3 is 13 residues. In DNA form, the CDR3 reads TGTGCCTGGAGCCCGGGACAGAACTATGGCTACACCTTC. As protein: CAWSPGQNYGYTF. The whole variable domain, remainder taken from reference TRBV30 and TRBJ1-2, is SQTIHQWPATLVQPVGSPLSLECTVEGTSNPNLYWYRQAAGRGLQLLFYSVGIGQISSEVPQNLSASRPQDRQFILSSKKLLLSDSGFYLCAWSPGQNYGYTFGSGTRLTVV.

This rearrangement joins TRBV5-1 to TRBJ2-1; 9 bases map to TRBD2. The V gene end was trimmed by 1 base and the J gene end by 3 bases; junction bases not matched to a gene: 5. Germline V gene sequence: CDR1 SGHRS, CDR2 YFSETQ. This CDR3 has 16 amino acids. The CDR3 DNA reads TGCGCCAGCAGCTTGTTAAGCGGGAGGAACTACAATGAGCAGTTCTTC. Its protein product is CASSLLSGRNYNEQFF.

This clone was found a few times. The rearrangement joins TRBV20-1 to TRBJ2-5; D might be TRBD2 (5 bases). V lost 7 bases and J 10 bases, leaving 16 bases between the germline ends. CDR1 is DFQATT and CDR2 is SNEGSKA in the germline V gene (reference sequence). This CDR3 has 11 amino acids. The CDR3 sequence is CSVLLGDLQYF. The CDR3 coding sequence is TGCAGTGTCTTACTAGGTGATCTCCAGTACTTC.

The V call is TRBV29-1, the J call TRBJ2-7, with 7 bases matching TRBD2. CDR3 length: 15 amino acids. Germline-derived CDR1 and CDR2 are SQVTM and ANQGSEA. Trimming at V came to 4 bases and at J to 0 bases, leaving 9 bases not matched to a gene. CDR3 nucleotides: TGCAGCGTTGGAGGCCCTGGGAGGGCCTCCTACGAGCAGTACTTC. It codes for CSVGGPGRASYEQYF.

This clone came up a few times. The chain has TRBV6-5 and TRBJ1-4; no firm D call. CDR1 MNHEY and CDR2 SVGAGI come from the germline V gene. The CDR3 contains 14 residues. Trimming cost V 7 bases and J 0 bases, with 9 bases left between them. The CDR3 reads CASNTGATNEKLFF. Written as DNA, the CDR3 is TGTGCCAGCAACACGGGTGCAACTAATGAAAAACTGTTTTTT.

This rearrangement joins TRBV14 to TRBJ2-3; 7 bases fit TRBD2. Germline V gene lookup returns CDR1 SGHDN and CDR2 FVKESK. The ends lost 0 bases at V and 2 bases at J; junction bases unmatched: 5. This CDR3 comprises 16 residues. This CDR3 reads CASSQDVAGFTDTQYF. DNA for the CDR3: TGTGCCAGCAGCCAAGATGTAGCGGGCTTCACAGATACGCAGTATTTT.

This clone was recorded once. The V call is TRBV6-5, the J call TRBJ2-1, with 8 bases identical to TRBD1. The CDR3 covers 14 residues. Germline values: CDR1 MNHEY, CDR2 SVGAGI. Trimming cost V 5 bases and J 7 bases; bases outside gene matches: 7. Here the CDR3 DNA reads TGTGCCAGCAGTGAACGACAGGGGCGAAATGAGCAGTTCTTC. Translated: CASSERQGRNEQFF.

There are a few counts of this clone. The chain carries TRBV19 and TRBJ1-5, with unresolved D. Germline CDR1 and CDR2: LNHDA and SQIVND (reference sequence). Trimming cost V 7 bases and J 7 bases, with 17 bases left between them. The CDR3 covers 14 residues. In nucleotides, the CDR3 is TGTGCCAGTAAGGTGGGCTCCGGTGGGCAGCCCCAGCATTTT. It specifies CASKVGSGGQPQHF.

Only a few counts were recorded for this clone. This sequence joins TRBV29-1 and TRBJ2-1; D is uncertain. The CDR3 totals 11 residues. V lost 7 bases to trimming and J lost 9 bases, with 13 bases between them. Germline CDR1 reads SQVTM; CDR2 reads ANQGSEA. The CDR3 protein is CSGSELGEQFF. In nucleotides, the CDR3 is TGCAGCGGGAGTGAGCTGGGTGAGCAGTTCTTC.

This chain links TRBV30 with TRBJ2-3; 7 nucleotides align to TRBD2. This CDR3 spans 15 amino acids. Per the germline V gene, CDR1 is GTSNPN and CDR2 is SVGIG (reference sequence). The trim removed 0 bases at V and 5 bases at J, leaving 8 bases unmatched. The CDR3 sequence is CAWSVPGGALDTQYF. The CDR3 bases are TGTGCCTGGAGTGTACCGGGAGGCGCCCTAGATACGCAGTATTTT.

V is TRBV6-4 and J is TRBJ2-5; perhaps TRBD2 as D (6 bases). With 4 bases removed from V and 4 bases from J, the gap between germline ends came to 10 bases. Germline CDR1 is MRHNA and CDR2 is SNTAGT. The CDR3 totals 13 residues. CDR3 nucleotides: TGTGCCAGCAGTGTAGCGGCTGGAGAGACCCAGTACTTC. Protein sequence: CASSVAAGETQYF.

V and J are TRBV6-6 and TRBJ2-1, with unresolved D. CDR1 and CDR2 (germline): MNHNY, SVGAGI (reference sequence). The CDR3 is made up of 11 amino acids. V was clipped by 5 bases and J by 10 bases, with 9 bases between them. The CDR3 DNA reads TGTGCCAGCAGTCAGACTGAAGAGCAGTTCTTC. Its translation: CASSQTEEQFF.

This clone was seen only once. CDR3 DNA: TGCGCCAGCGGAAATACAGGGCGGTCTCAGCCCCAGCATTTT. This sequence encodes CASGNTGRSQPQHF. The rearrangement joins TRBV4-1 to TRBJ1-5; D is perhaps TRBD1 (6 bases). CDR3 length: 14 amino acids. Germline CDR1 and CDR2: MGHRA and YSYEKL. V lost 8 bases and J 6 bases, leaving 17 bases between the germline ends.

This rearrangement joins TRBV29-1 to TRBJ2-2; D unresolved. Per germline, CDR1 SQVTM and CDR2 ANQGSEA. V shed 7 bases and J shed 4 bases, with 10 bases lying between them. The CDR3 extends over 12 amino acids. The CDR3 DNA is TGCAGCGGAGCCAGGAGCACCGGGGAGCTGTTTTTT. Translation gives CSGARSTGELFF.

This clone was counted between two and nine times. The chain joins TRBV29-1 to TRBJ2-4; D is ambiguous. V shed 8 bases and J shed 6 bases, with 17 bases lying between them. This CDR3 is 13 amino acids long. CDR1 SQVTM and CDR2 ANQGSEA come from the germline V gene. The CDR3 loop is CSSALSLGNIQYF. CDR3 DNA sequence: TGCAGCTCCGCGTTGTCCCTCGGAAACATTCAGTACTTC.

This clone was detected once. The junction and the germline gene differ at one end; a read error may be behind it. The V and J genes are TRBV6-5 and TRBJ1-3, with D unclear. From germline, CDR1 is MNHEY and CDR2 SVGAGI. CDR3 length: 14 residues. CDR3 residues: CASSDSVTGYTIYF. The CDR3 DNA is TGTGCCAGCAGTGACTCAGTGACGGGTTACACCATATATTTT.

For the CDR3, the DNA is TGTGCCAGCAGCTTGTTCCGGGCGGCCCTGAACACTGAAGCTTTCTTT. Translating gives CASSLFRAALNTEAFF. The genes are TRBV7-2 and TRBJ1-1; D unclear. Trimming took off 3 bases at V and 0 bases at J, with 14 bases between the two ends. From germline, CDR1 is SGHTA and CDR2 FQGNSA. This CDR3 region has 16 residues.

V gene TRBV29-1 combines with J gene TRBJ1-2; 7 nucleotides agree with TRBD1. This CDR3 has 17 residues. Losses at the gene ends were 8 bases for V and 0 bases for J; bases not matched to a gene: 18. CDR1 is SQVTM, CDR2 ANQGSEA, per germline. The CDR3 sequence: CSSLVRDSTSTNYGYTF. DNA for the CDR3: TGCAGCTCACTAGTCCGGGACAGCACTTCGACTAACTATGGCTACACCTTC.

This chain uses TRBV2 with TRBJ2-2; tentative D call: TRBD2 (6 bases). This CDR3 is built from 14 residues. Germline assignment: CDR1 SNHLY and CDR2 FYNNEI. Trimming pared 7 bases from V and 4 bases from J, leaving 13 bases between. The chain's CDR3 is CASTGGTSTGELFF. The CDR3 nucleotides are TGTGCCAGCACCGGAGGGACTTCCACCGGGGAGCTGTTTTTT.

The chain joins TRBV7-9 to TRBJ2-5; TRBD2 agrees at 10 bases. The length of the CDR3 is 15 residues. Germline V gene sequence: CDR1 SEHNR, CDR2 FQNEAQ (reference sequence). V dropped 1 base and J dropped 5; count of bases not matched to a gene: 4. CDR3 sequence: CASSLDSGRRETQYF. Here the CDR3 DNA reads TGTGCCAGCAGCTTAGATAGCGGGAGGAGGGAGACCCAGTACTTC. Using reference TRBV7-9 and TRBJ2-5 for the parts outside the CDR3, the full variable domain is DTGVSQNPRHKITKRGQNVTFRCDPISEHNRLYWYRQTLGQGPEFLTYFQNEAQLEKSRLLSDRFSAERPKGSFSTLEIQRTEQGDSAMYLCASSLDSGRRETQYFGPGTRLLVL.

The chain combines TRBV7-3 with TRBJ2-3; no reliable D call. CDR1 SGHTA and CDR2 FQGTGA come from the germline V gene. The ends were cut back, 5 bases at V and 5 bases at J, with 23 bases in the middle. CDR3 size: 17 residues. The CDR3 bases are TGTGCCAGCAGCCCCAGCCCGACGAATGCATTGGGAGATACGCAGTATTTT. Translating it yields CASSPSPTNALGDTQYF.

The chain couples TRBV29-1 to TRBJ1-5, with D unresolved. The germline V gene has CDR1 SQVTM and CDR2 ANQGSEA. V lost 4 bases, J lost 3 bases, and 13 bases lay in between. The CDR3 runs to 14 residues. DNA for the CDR3: TGCAGCGTTGCTATCGGGAATGACAATCAGCCCCAGCATTTT. It translates to CSVAIGNDNQPQHF.

The chain carries TRBV25-1 and TRBJ2-5; D perhaps matches TRBD1 (5 bases). The CDR3 is 13 amino acids. Germline assignment: CDR1 MGHDK and CDR2 SYGVNS. Trimming removed 4 bases from V and 5 bases from J, with 11 bases in between. As DNA, the CDR3 is TGTGCCAGCAGTGCTCAGGGTGTGGAGACCCAGTACTTC. It translates to CASSAQGVETQYF.

This clone has just a few counts. CDR3 in DNA: TGTGCCAGCAGCCTAAGACAGGGGGCCGAAGCTTTCTTT. Its protein product is CASSLRQGAEAFF. V usage is TRBV7-3 and J usage is TRBJ1-1, with 10 bases aligning to TRBD1. The length of the CDR3 is 13 residues. J was trimmed by 8 bases and V by 5 bases; bases with no gene match: 5. Germline loops: CDR1 SGHTA, CDR2 FQGTGA.

This chain links TRBV18 with TRBJ2-7; weak D call: TRBD1 (5 bases). Germline V lookup: CDR1 KGHSH, CDR2 LQKENI. The CDR3 runs 14 residues. Deletions cut 1 base from V and 5 bases from J, with 12 bases between. CDR3 in DNA: TGTGCCAGCTCACCACGGCAGGGTGCCCACGAGCAGTACTTC. It is translated as CASSPRQGAHEQYF. Full variable domain (remainder filled in from reference TRBV18 and TRBJ2-7): NAGVMQNPRHLVRRRGQEARLRCSPMKGHSHVYWYRQLPEEGLKFMVYLQKENIIDESGMPKERFSAEFPKEGPSILRIQQVVRGDSAAYFCASSPRQGAHEQYFGPGTRLTVT.